This T cell receptor beta chain came from a study of cytomegalovirus exposure and HLA in healthy donors (dated by TCRdb to 2017 to 2019). About the investigation overall: An earlier analysis of some 620 of the donors reported under 300 Gb of sequence data and around 110 million unique TCR beta sequences obtained from roughly 180 million T cells. About 280 gigabases of sequencing data and around 85 million unique TCR sequences made up an early release that covered 500 to 650 HLA-typed donors. Of the 350 to 450 genotyped donors, 75% to 85% were placed in the genetic ancestry cluster associated with self-reported Caucasian donors. The study aimed to test whether signatures of past pathogen exposure could be identified by cataloging public T cell receptors. Using immunosequencing, the study profiled T cell repertoires from around 680 subjects and related those repertoires to cytomegalovirus serostatus. Along with the approximately 700-subject first cohort, a separate validation cohort of over a hundred different subjects was used. High-throughput TCR immunosequencing, statistical association of individual TCRs with disease status, and machine learning were combined to predict cytomegalovirus infection status. A later analysis re-analyzed previously published TCR beta repertoires from approximately 670 donors and added high-resolution HLA genotyping to study TCR occurrence patterns. Rather than drawing on any new phenotypic data, the later analysis identified candidate immune exposures from TCR beta sequences and the way those sequences occurred across donors. In an earlier analysis of 587 of the donors, high-throughput TCR beta sequencing was used to judge whether each TCR beta V gene segment behaved as functional or pseudogenic. Donor age, sex, ethnicity and CMV serostatus were compiled together with the repertoire data. In a later genetic analysis, genome-wide SNP genotypes for about three fifths of the roughly 670 donors were used, and that subset was treated as a discovery cohort. Every discovery cohort repertoire had been produced on one sequencing platform. Class I and class II HLA loci were covered by the typing at four-digit resolution. Typing coverage differed by locus: A, B, C, DRB1 and DQB1 were typed in roughly 620-640 donors, DQA1 in roughly 510, DPA1 in approximately 610, and DPB1 in about 450. About five DR-DQ haplotypes were handled as single units for association and clustering because linkage in the cohort was strong. Across 300 to 500 genotyped donors of the cohort, an average of approximately 220,000 unique TCR beta nucleotide sequences per donor were sequenced, and 15% to 20% of those sequences were non-productive. Here is what the overall study found, with its caveats: Three of the identified cytomegalovirus-associated TCR beta chains were confirmed in vitro to be specific for cytomegalovirus antigens. A cluster of highly shared sequence variants was judged likely to be a technical artifact of the sequencing pipeline. Correlated functional status among segregating V segments might be attributable to linkage disequilibrium, but an unknown experimental factor could not be ruled out. A later analysis reported that several top co-occurrence clusters appeared linked to parvovirus B19, influenza, CMV and Epstein-Barr virus. Most TCR sequences were observed very rarely across donors, whereas some public TCRs were present in many individuals. Immune exposure information for the cohort was limited to CMV serostatus. V-gene and J-gene trimming of TCR beta chains was associated with a missense DCLRE1C variant in a later genetic analysis, and the association was replicated in an independent cohort. Because HLA typing was missing for some donors at each locus, association tests included only the typed subset. According to a later genetic analysis, donors in an Asian-associated ancestry cluster had fewer N-insertions in productive TCRs than the approximately 650-donor mean. In an earlier analysis of more than 450 of the donors, most TCR beta V segments were observed in productive rearrangements about 90% or about 30% of the time, broadly matching IMGT annotations. Because counts were too low, 15 to 20 rarely observed V segments, including chromosome 9 orphons, were left out of the earlier analysis of about 620 of the donors. The authors suggested that the approach could potentially be generalized to other disease states and immunological phenotypes. In the study, 150 to 200 TCR beta chains were listed as associated with cytomegalovirus. According to a later analysis, most CMV-associated TCR beta chains appeared to be HLA-restricted, and the HLA associations seemed to be driven largely by CMV exposure. The classifier was reported to diagnose cytomegalovirus status with high specificity and sensitivity in both the original and validation cohorts. In a later analysis, 15,000 to 20,000 TCR beta sequences were associated with specific HLA alleles at a false discovery rate of 0.05. Some IMGT-functional V segments, including TRBV6-2 and TRBV6-3, could not be distinguished by the 87-base-pair reads and were therefore excluded. Roughly uniform sequencing depth across donors was assumed in presence/absence analyses, although this assumption may not hold. According to a later analysis, TCR association rates differed among HLA loci, with DRB1 alleles showing the most associated TCRs and HLA-C alleles showing the fewest. In a later analysis, HLA-associated TCR beta chains were found to be more clonally expanded and to have lower generation probabilities than equally common non-associated chains. Assigning TCR associations to individual alleles was difficult when HLA alleles, especially DR and DQ, strongly co-occurred. A further reported finding was that TCR beta sequences accurately predicted the HLA-A and HLA-B alleles for most subjects in the first cohort. Only TCR beta chains were sequenced in this cohort, and the absence of alpha or paired-chain data limited detectable features.

The cohort comprised some 680 healthy bone marrow donors. At the time of sampling, every cohort member was nominally healthy, though immune exposures that went unrecorded were likely present. The donor was CMV seropositive and belonged to the group of more than 250 seropositive cohort members. Every donor gave a peripheral blood sample, and the peripheral blood mononuclear cells from that sample were used for TCR beta sequencing. The Qiagen DNeasy Blood Extraction Kit was used to extract genomic DNA from the blood cell samples. V loses 4 bases of germline sequence and J loses 4 bases, and the interval between the two ends is 14 bases. The germline V gene specifies SGHRS as CDR1 and YFSETQ as CDR2. The CDR3 runs 14 residues from the cysteine to the phenylalanine. The DNA shown is the 42-base CDR3, in frame from base 1. Concerning this clone: Its antigen is unknown. No clone much larger than this one lies a single base away; base qualities are absent.

The library relied on the immunoSEQ multiplex PCR assay. The multiplex PCR relied on a mix of 60 forward primers for TCR Vbeta segments and 13 reverse primers for TCR Jbeta segments. A multiplex PCR assay on genomic DNA amplified the CDR3 region of rearranged TCR beta genes. The amplified TCR beta libraries were sequenced on the Illumina HiSeq System as 87-base-pair reads. On the authors' methods: A later analysis counted about 80 million unique TCR beta chains across the 650 to 700 repertoires, and around 9.9 million of these chains were shared by at least two donors. To remove PCR and sequencing errors, raw reads were error-corrected and collapsed into unique sequences using a nearest-neighbor algorithm that merged closely related sequences. CDR3 sequences were aligned to IMGT reference sequences to assign V, D and J gene segments. Each retained sequence needed at least a six-nucleotide match to both a V gene segment and a J gene segment. Rearrangements were called productive when the CDR3 lacked stop codons and stayed in frame with V and J; all others were non-productive. CDR3 was defined according to IMGT convention as the region running from the second conserved V-encoded cysteine to the conserved J-encoded phenylalanine. The earlier analysis of more than 450 of the donors excluded sequences that lacked an unambiguous match to a single V gene segment. An earlier analysis of several hundred of the donors called V segments functional above 56.7% productive rearrangements and segregating when the between-donor standard deviation exceeded 5%. A statistical classification framework was built to diagnose cytomegalovirus status from the catalog of TCR beta chain sequences. A later analysis assigned V and J genes by comparing TCR nucleotide sequences with IMGT/GENE-DB human TR gene sequences. In a later analysis, CDR3 sequences and most-parsimonious VDJ recombination scenarios were assigned using the TCRdist pipeline. In a later analysis, every TCR beta chain was defined by the combination of its CDR3 amino acid sequence and its V-gene family, and reads without a unique V-gene family were dropped. In a later analysis, 450 to 600 highly shared, low-generation-probability nucleotide sequences were removed to address suspected cross-contamination and a sequencing artifact. In a later analysis, a clonal expansion index was calculated for each public chain from normalized within-repertoire ranks of inferred template counts. A later analysis computed generation probabilities with a VDJ recombination model fitted to out-of-frame rearrangements, and checked the results against IGoR. In a later analysis, hypergeometric tests were used to score TCR-TCR, TCR-HLA and TCR-CMV co-occurrence, with a repertoire-size bias correction applied to TCR pairs. A later analysis estimated false discovery rates by permuting HLA or CMV assignments 20 times. In a later analysis, co-occurring TCRs were grouped using DBSCAN, and TCRdist sequence similarity was added for clustering within HLA-allele-positive subsets. Co-occurrence clustering excluded repertoires with fewer than 30,000 or more than 120,000 public chains, plus five with anomalous nucleotide sharing. This is the immuneACCESS table as TCRdb keeps it, with only in-frame sequences that have V and J called. A part of the clones is gone; compared with another copy, unresolved V genes explain less than half, and the rest is unexplained. V and J calls and clone size are given by that table; D and trimming were obtained from the DNA. The sample table contains around 200,000 clones; only one count was recorded for about four fifths of them. The ten largest clones represent over 2.5% of the sample.

The source of this sequence is a woman in her forties or fifties in good health and CMV-seropositive. Sequencing used PBMCs. The chain is made from TRBV5-1 and TRBJ1-1; TRBD1 is a weak D gene call, 5 bases matching. The CDR3 sequence is CASSPLGQGTEAFF. The DNA reads as follows: TGCGCCAGCAGCCCGTTGGGTCAGGGCACTGAAGCTTTCTTT.